The 4 T cell receptor beta chains listed next were all sequenced from one sample in a study of OX40 agonist ivuxolimab in advanced cancers. TCRdb's table, derived via immunoSEQ multiplex PCR, lists solely in-frame clones and lacks some. The sample gives about 40,000 clones, around nine tenths of which show up once; under 0.7% is in the top ten. The starting material was CD4+ or CD8+ T cells sorted from blood, obtained in a trial of the OX40 agonist ivuxolimab. The receptors shown here come from an adult with an advanced solid tumor such as melanoma, head and neck, liver or kidney cancer.

CDR3: CASSVSGGDTEAFF. DNA for the CDR3: TGTGCCAGCAGCGTGTCCGGAGGGGACACTGAAGCTTTCTTT. The genes are TRBV9 and TRBJ1-1; tentatively, D is TRBD1 (5 bases). The CDR3 runs 14 residues. Per the germline V gene, CDR1 is SGDLS and CDR2 is YYNGEE. Trimming removed 2 bases from V and 3 bases from J, with 11 bases in between.

The CDR3 region is CASSLLGLGGTDTQYF. CDR3 coding DNA: TGTGCCAGCAGCTTATTGGGGTTAGGTGGAACAGATACGCAGTATTTT. V and J are TRBV7-2 and TRBJ2-3; D not resolved. This CDR3 contains 16 residues. From germline, CDR1 is SGHTA and CDR2 FQGNSA. V dropped 2 bases and J dropped 3 bases, with 15 bases sitting between them.

The rearrangement joins TRBV7-9 to TRBJ2-7; D possibly uses TRBD1 or TRBD2 (5 bases each). V lost 1 base and J lost 6, with 19 bases in between. The CDR3 has 16 residues. Germline V gene data show CDR1 as SEHNR and CDR2 as FQNEAQ (reference sequence). The CDR3 nucleotides are TGTGCCAGCAGCTTAGGACAGACGCTGGGCCGGGGCGAGCAGTACTTC. Translated, it gives CASSLGQTLGRGEQYF.

This clone was observed a single time. The chain recombines TRBV5-1 with TRBJ2-7, with a tentative D call TRBD2 (7 bases). The length of the CDR3 is 16 residues. The V end lost 6 bases, the J end lost 2 bases, and 21 bases lay between the germline ends. Germline-derived CDR1 and CDR2 are SGHRS and YFSETQ. This chain's CDR3 is CASNNLGGTKTYEQYF. In nucleotides, the CDR3 is TGCGCCAGCAATAATCTGGGGGGGACAAAGACCTACGAGCAGTACTTC. Full variable domain (rest looked up from reference TRBV5-1 and TRBJ2-7): KAGVTQTPRYLIKTRGQQVTLSCSPISGHRSVSWYQQTPGQGLQFLFEYFSETQRNKGNFPGRFSGRQFSNSRSEMNVSTLELGDSALYLCASNNLGGTKTYEQYFGPGTRLTVT.